The 29 T cell receptor beta chains below all came from one sample that was sequenced in a study of T cell responses to AZD1222 COVID-19 vaccine. Clones were read by immunoSEQ multiplex PCR, and TCRdb kept only the in-frame ones, dropping some. The sample carries 150,000 to 250,000 clones, 93% recorded once. The sample here was peripheral blood, taken 28 days after the second AZD1222 dose. These receptors came from an adult who received the AZD1222 COVID-19 vaccine.

The V call is TRBV6-5, the J call TRBJ1-4, with D possibly TRBD1 on 5 matching bases. Germline V gene sequence: CDR1 MNHEY, CDR2 SVGAGI. V was clipped by 0 bases and J by 8 bases, with 13 bases between them. The CDR3 sequence is 15 residues long. In DNA form, the CDR3 reads TGTGCCAGCAGTTACTCGGGGAGGGGAGTGGAAAAACTGTTTTTT. Translated: CASSYSGRGVEKLFF.

CDR3 in amino acids: CASSSSSTGELFF. The CDR3 DNA reads TGTGCCAGCAGCTCATCAAGCACCGGGGAGCTGTTTTTT. This chain joins TRBV5-5 and TRBJ2-2, with no clear D. The ends were cut back, 3 bases at V and 4 bases at J, with 7 bases in the middle. Germline CDR1 reads SGHKS; CDR2 reads YYEKEE (reference sequence). The length of the CDR3 is 13 residues.

The chain carries TRBV7-3 and TRBJ1-1, with D perhaps TRBD1 (5 bases). V lost 5 bases and J 5 bases, leaving 12 bases between the germline ends. CDR3 length: 13 residues. The germline V gene has CDR1 SGHTA and CDR2 FQGTGA. As DNA, the CDR3 is TGTGCCAGCAGCGAGGGGTCGGTAACTGAAGCTTTCTTT. This sequence encodes CASSEGSVTEAFF.

The rearrangement joins TRBV6-5 to TRBJ1-5; D possibly corresponds to TRBD1 (5 bases). The CDR3 runs to 14 residues. Trimming left V 0 bases short and J 10 bases short, with 13 bases between. CDR1 and CDR2 from the germline V gene are MNHEY and SVGAGI. The chain's CDR3 is CASSYSGGDEPQHF. The CDR3, as DNA: TGTGCCAGCAGTTACTCGGGGGGAGATGAACCCCAGCATTTT.

CDR3 region: CASSLGNGGATDTQYF. In nucleotides, the CDR3 is TGTGCCAGCAGCTTAGGTAACGGGGGCGCCACAGATACGCAGTATTTT. The chain joins TRBV7-6 to TRBJ2-3, with D possibly called TRBD1 or TRBD2 (6 bases each). Germline CDR1 reads SGHVS; CDR2 reads FNYEAQ. Trimming removed 1 base at V and 2 bases at J, with 13 bases between. This CDR3 spans 16 amino acids.

This clone was detected once. The CDR3 reads CASSDRGSNQPQHF. The CDR3 coding sequence is TGCGCCAGCTCCGACAGGGGAAGCAATCAGCCCCAGCATTTT. The V and J genes are TRBV10-2 and TRBJ1-5; the match to TRBD1 covers 8 bases. Per the germline V gene, CDR1 is WSHSY and CDR2 is SAAADI. Losses at the gene ends were 8 bases for V and 1 base for J; bases not matched to a gene: 4. This CDR3 has 14 amino acids.

This clone came up a few times. The V and J genes are TRBV5-1 and TRBJ2-1; D is ambiguous. The CDR3 is made up of 14 amino acids. V lost 3 bases to trimming and J lost 5 bases, with 12 bases between them. The germline V gene encodes CDR1 SGHRS and CDR2 YFSETQ. The CDR3 is CASSWAGTNNEQFF. DNA of the CDR3: TGCGCCAGCAGCTGGGCTGGAACGAACAATGAGCAGTTCTTC.

The chain uses TRBV2 and TRBJ1-2; D perhaps matches TRBD1 (6 bases). This CDR3 is 13 amino acids long. From germline, CDR1 is SNHLY and CDR2 FYNNEI. V was clipped by 6 bases and J by 0 bases, with 8 bases between them. DNA for the CDR3: TGTGCCAGCAGCCGGACAGCTAACTATGGCTACACCTTC. Protein sequence: CASSRTANYGYTF.

The J gene is TRBJ1-5, the V gene TRBV19, with TRBD1 matching over 8 bases. CDR1 and CDR2 (germline): LNHDA, SQIVND (reference sequence). This CDR3 contains 18 residues. Trimming took 6 bases from V and 0 from J; bases not matched to a gene: 13. CDR3 sequence reads: CASSRAGGYGPSNQPQHF. In DNA form, the CDR3 reads TGTGCCAGTAGCCGTGCAGGGGGCTATGGGCCTAGCAATCAGCCCCAGCATTTT. Full variable domain (remainder filled in from reference TRBV19 and TRBJ1-5): DGGITQSPKYLFRKEGQNVTLSCEQNLNHDAMYWYRQDPGQGLRLIYYSQIVNDFQKGDIAEGYSVSREKKESFPLTVTSAQKNPTAFYLCASSRAGGYGPSNQPQHFGDGTRLSIL.

The chain recombines TRBV27 with TRBJ2-5; D perhaps matches TRBD2 (6 bases). V was shortened by 4 bases and J by 1 base, with 19 bases between the two germline ends. Germline assignment: CDR1 MNHEY and CDR2 SMNVEV (reference sequence). The CDR3 runs 17 residues. The CDR3, as DNA: TGTGCCAGCAGTTCGTACGGTGTGGGGGGACTCCAAGAGACCCAGTACTTC. Translating gives CASSSYGVGGLQETQYF.

The chain is built from TRBV4-2 and TRBJ1-2, with D uncertain. Trimming stripped 1 base from V and 8 bases from J, with 14 bases between. Germline V gene data show CDR1 as LGHNA and CDR2 as YNFKEQ. The length of the CDR3 is 14 residues. CDR3 nucleotides: TGTGCCAGCAGCCAAGGCGACAACTATGCCGGCTACACCTTC. Translated: CASSQGDNYAGYTF.

The CDR3 sequence: CASSDSYSSYNEQFF. In DNA form, the CDR3 reads TGTGCCAGCAGTGACTCCTATAGCTCCTACAATGAGCAGTTCTTC. V gene TRBV2 combines with J gene TRBJ2-1; no clear D gene. The CDR3 consists of 15 residues. Looked up from germline, CDR1 is SNHLY and CDR2 is FYNNEI. V dropped 3 bases and J dropped 0 bases, with 9 bases sitting between them.

The chain uses TRBV12-3 or TRBV12-4 and TRBJ2-1; 7 positions agree with TRBD1. The junction had 5 bases not matched to a gene; V was cut back by 6 bases and J by 9 bases. The CDR3 is made up of 12 amino acids. DNA for the CDR3: TGTGCCAGCAGCTTGACAGGGTTTGAGCAGTTCTTC. Its translation: CASSLTGFEQFF.

The chain joins TRBV18 to TRBJ1-1; D uncertain. CDR3 length: 13 amino acids. The V gene lost 6 bases and the J gene lost 1 base, with 9 bases spanning the gap. Germline CDR1 KGHSH, CDR2 LQKENI. The CDR3 nucleotides read TGTGCCAGCTCTACCGGGAGGAACACTGAAGCTTTCTTT. It is translated as CASSTGRNTEAFF.

The V call is TRBV15, the J call TRBJ2-7, with 11 bases matching TRBD2. CDR1 LNHNV and CDR2 YYDKDF come from the germline V gene (reference sequence). There are 17 residues in the CDR3. Trimming took 0 bases from V and 2 from J; bases not matched to a gene: 6. The CDR3 protein is CATSRDPATSGAYEQYF. In DNA form, the CDR3 reads TGTGCCACCAGCAGAGATCCCGCGACTAGCGGGGCCTACGAGCAGTACTTC.

The genes are TRBV7-2 and TRBJ2-5, with 8 nucleotides matching TRBD2. The CDR3 spans 16 residues. Germline V gene data show CDR1 as SGHTA and CDR2 as FQGNSA. With V trimmed by 6 bases and J by 3 bases, 12 bases remained unmatched. CDR3 coding DNA: TGTGCCAGCAGTCTTACTCCGGGACTAGTTAAAGAGACCCAGTACTTC. Amino acids: CASSLTPGLVKETQYF.

CDR3 sequence: CASSPQGRLSPLHF. CDR3 coding DNA: TGTGCCAGCAGTCCACAGGGACGTCTCTCACCCCTCCACTTT. The chain employs TRBV6-5 and TRBJ1-6; D is possibly TRBD1 (6 bases). The CDR3 has 14 amino acids. Trimming took off 5 bases at V and 10 bases at J, with 15 bases between the two ends. CDR1 is MNHEY and CDR2 is SVGAGI in the germline V gene.

The chain is built from TRBV3-1 (or the pseudogene TRBV3-2) and TRBJ1-3; no clear D. Deletions cut 3 bases from V and 4 bases from J, with 7 bases between. The CDR3 totals 13 residues. CDR1 and CDR2 (germline): LGHDT, YNNKEL (reference sequence). DNA of the CDR3: TGTGCCAGCAGCCACAGTCCCGGAAACACCATATATTTT. Protein product: CASSHSPGNTIYF.

The chain recombines TRBV7-9 with TRBJ2-5, with 7 nucleotides matching TRBD1. Trimming cost V 6 bases and J 5 bases; bases outside gene matches: 9. This CDR3 comprises 14 residues. CDR1 SEHNR and CDR2 FQNEAQ come from the germline V gene (reference sequence). The DNA of the CDR3 is TGTGCCAGCAGTTTTAACAGGGGTAGGGAGACCCAGTACTTC. This gives the protein CASSFNRGRETQYF.

The V gene is TRBV7-9, the J gene TRBJ2-1; D may correspond to TRBD1 or TRBD2 (6 bases each). V lost 4 bases and J 3 bases, leaving 13 bases between the germline ends. The CDR3 sequence is 15 residues long. The V gene's germline CDR1 is SEHNR and CDR2 FQNEAQ (reference sequence). This CDR3 is CASSSLGGNYNEQFF. CDR3 nucleotide sequence: TGTGCCAGCAGCTCCCTCGGGGGCAACTACAATGAGCAGTTCTTC.

The rearrangement links TRBV7-2 to TRBJ1-2, with TRBD1 identical over 9 bases. Trimming took 5 bases from V and 5 from J; bases not matched to a gene: 6. The CDR3 is 14 amino acids. Per the germline V gene, CDR1 is SGHTA and CDR2 is FQGNSA. CDR3 nucleotides: TGTGCCAGCAGCCTCGACAGGGGGATTTATGGCTACACCTTC. Protein: CASSLDRGIYGYTF.

The rearrangement uses TRBV25-1 and TRBJ1-2; D remains unclear. Germline CDR1 reads MGHDK; CDR2 reads SYGVNS. V was pared by 8 bases and J by 5 bases, with 15 bases between. The CDR3 loop spans 13 amino acids. CDR3 DNA: TGTGCCAGCCAAAACACCTTGGGGTATGGCTACACCTTC. Translated: CASQNTLGYGYTF.

V and J are TRBV4-1 and TRBJ2-1; 9 bases are shared with TRBD2. V was clipped by 5 bases and J by 6 bases; unmatched bases: 11. CDR1 and CDR2 (germline): MGHRA, YSYEKL. The CDR3 has 16 residues. CDR3 bases: TGCGCCAGCAGCGTACCGGCACTAGCGGGCTTCAATGAGCAGTTCTTC. The encoded protein is CASSVPALAGFNEQFF.

The rearrangement joins TRBV11-2 to TRBJ1-3; D is uncertain. The V end was cut by 3 bases, the J end by 0 bases, with 9 bases between. Looked up from germline, CDR1 is SGHAT and CDR2 is FQNNGV. This CDR3 comprises 15 residues. The CDR3 bases are TGTGCCAGCAGCTTCAGCGTTACCTCTGGAAACACCATATATTTT. Protein sequence: CASSFSVTSGNTIYF. Based on the CDR3 plus reference TRBV11-2 and TRBJ1-3, the full variable domain is EAGVAQSPRYKIIEKRQSVAFWCNPISGHATLYWYQQILGQGPKLLIQFQNNGVVDDSQLPKDRFSAERLKGVDSTLKIQPAKLEDSAVYLCASSFSVTSGNTIYFGEGSWLTVV.

This clone was observed a few times. CDR3 bases: TGTGCCAGCAGCTTAGACCGACAGGTCTTTTTCACTGGAAACACCATATATTTT. It specifies CASSLDRQVFFTGNTIYF. The V gene is TRBV7-9, the J gene TRBJ1-3, with a possible D match to TRBD1 (6 bases). Trimming removed 1 base from V and 2 bases from J, with 18 bases in between. The length of the CDR3 is 18 residues. Germline CDR1 and CDR2: SEHNR and FQNEAQ (reference sequence). Full variable domain (missing parts from reference TRBV7-9 and TRBJ1-3): DTGVSQNPRHKITKRGQNVTFRCDPISEHNRLYWYRQTLGQGPEFLTYFQNEAQLEKSRLLSDRFSAERPKGSFSTLEIQRTEQGDSAMYLCASSLDRQVFFTGNTIYFGEGSWLTVV.

The CDR3 DNA is TGTGCCAGCTCACCGCCTAAAAAAGTCTATGGCTACACCTTC. Its protein product is CASSPPKKVYGYTF. V gene TRBV18 combines with J gene TRBJ1-2, with D unresolved. This CDR3 spans 14 amino acids. Germline V gene data show CDR1 as KGHSH and CDR2 as LQKENI. V was trimmed by 3 bases and J by 4 bases, leaving 12 bases between them.

The chain links TRBV7-2 to TRBJ2-1; D not resolved. The CDR3 runs to 14 residues. V was shortened by 1 base and J by 8 bases, with 12 bases between the two germline ends. Germline V gene lookup returns CDR1 SGHTA and CDR2 FQGNSA. CDR3 loop: CASSLEVFRDEQFF. The CDR3, as DNA: TGTGCCAGCAGCTTAGAGGTCTTTCGGGATGAGCAGTTCTTC.

This clone has just one count. The rearrangement uses TRBV29-1 and TRBJ1-1, with 8 bases matching TRBD1. Germline CDR1 is SQVTM and CDR2 is ANQGSEA. With V trimmed by 6 bases and J by 10 bases, 10 bases remained unmatched. The CDR3 runs to 12 residues. The CDR3 reads CSVEDRARRAFF. The CDR3 DNA is TGCAGCGTAGAGGACAGGGCCCGACGAGCTTTCTTT.

The rearrangement links TRBV4-3 to TRBJ1-2; weak D call: TRBD1 (6 bases). Trimming removed 5 bases from V and 7 bases from J, with 17 bases in between. Germline CDR1 and CDR2: LGHNA and YSLEER. The CDR3 runs 14 residues. The CDR3, as DNA: TGCGCCAGCAGCGCACAGGGACGAGTCGGTGGCTACACCTTC. It codes for CASSAQGRVGGYTF.